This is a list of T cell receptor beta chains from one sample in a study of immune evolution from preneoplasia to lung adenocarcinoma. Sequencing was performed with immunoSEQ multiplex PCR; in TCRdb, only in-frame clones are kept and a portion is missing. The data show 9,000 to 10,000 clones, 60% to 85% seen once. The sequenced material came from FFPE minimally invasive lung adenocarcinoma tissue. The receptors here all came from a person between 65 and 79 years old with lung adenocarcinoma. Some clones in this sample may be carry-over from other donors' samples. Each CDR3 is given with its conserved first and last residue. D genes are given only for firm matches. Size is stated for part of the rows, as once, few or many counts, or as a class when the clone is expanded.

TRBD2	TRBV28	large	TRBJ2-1	TGTGCCAGCAGTTTCGCGGGAGACAACAATGAGCAGTTCTTC	CASSFAGDNNEQFF
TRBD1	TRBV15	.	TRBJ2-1	TGTGCCACCAGAGTGGACAGGGTTGGCAATGAGCAGTTCTTC	CATRVDRVGNEQFF
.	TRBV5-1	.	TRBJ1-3	TGCGCCAGCAGTACCCAGGGCAGCTCTGGAAACACCATATATTTT	CASSTQGSSGNTIYF
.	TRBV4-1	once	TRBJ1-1	TGCGCCAGCAGCCAAGTCTGGAGCACTGAAGCTTTCTTT	CASSQVWSTEAFF
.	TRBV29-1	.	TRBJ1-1	TGCAGCGTTGATGGTAATCTATACACTGAAGCTTTCTTT	CSVDGNLYTEAFF
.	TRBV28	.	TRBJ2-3	TGTGCCAGCAGTGGGGGCAGGGGCTATACCCGTAAGGGTACGCAGTATTTT	CASSGGRGYTRKGTQYF
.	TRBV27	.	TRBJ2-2	TGTGCCAGCAGTTTAATCCGGATCGCGAACACCGGGGAGCTGTTTTTT	CASSLIRIANTGELFF
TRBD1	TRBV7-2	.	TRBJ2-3	TGTGCCAGCAGCTTGTCCGGGACAGCCACCCGCCTAAGCCCAGATACGCAGTATTTT	CASSLSGTATRLSPDTQYF
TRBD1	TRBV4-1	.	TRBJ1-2	TGCGCCAGCAGCCGACAAGGAGGGGACAGGAGCGGCTATGGCTACACCTTC	CASSRQGGDRSGYGYTF
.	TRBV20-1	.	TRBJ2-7	TGCAGTGTGGGCAGGGGATACGAGCAGTACTTC	CSVGRGYEQYF
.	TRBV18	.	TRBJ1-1	TGTGCCAGCTCATACACCAGGGGCGTGAACACTGAAGCTTTCTTT	CASSYTRGVNTEAFF
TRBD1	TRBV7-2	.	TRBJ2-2	TGTGCCAGCAGCTTGGGGACAGTGGCTGGGGAGCTGTTTTTT	CASSLGTVAGELFF
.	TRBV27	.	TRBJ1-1	TGTGCCAGCAGTTTTCAAAGTGGGACTGAAGCTTTCTTT	CASSFQSGTEAFF
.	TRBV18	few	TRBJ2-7	TGTGCCAGCTCCCCTGAGGCCTACGAGCAGTACTTC	CASSPEAYEQYF
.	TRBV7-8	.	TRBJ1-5	TGTGCCAGCAGCGCCAGGGTGGGCAGTCAGCCCCAGCATTTT	CASSARVGSQPQHF
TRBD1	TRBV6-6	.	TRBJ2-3	TGTGCCAGCAGCAGGGGGCAAAACACAGATACGCAGTATTTT	CASSRGQNTDTQYF
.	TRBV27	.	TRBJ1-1	TGTGCCAGCAGTTTATATCGGGGAGGGAACACTGAAGCTTTCTTT	CASSLYRGGNTEAFF
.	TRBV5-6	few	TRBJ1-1	TGTGCCAGCAGCTGGGGACCCCGAGGCACTGAAGCTTTCTTT	CASSWGPRGTEAFF
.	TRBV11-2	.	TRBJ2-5	TGTGCCAGCAGCTTTGCGGGATCCCCCCAAGAGACCCAGTACTTC	CASSFAGSPQETQYF
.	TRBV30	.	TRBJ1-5	TGTGCCTGGATCAACGGCCCCAGGGGCGATCAGCCCCAGCATTTT	CAWINGPRGDQPQHF
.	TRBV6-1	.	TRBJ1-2	TGTGCCAGTAAGTTTATCTCGACAGGCCCCTATGGCTACACCTTC	CASKFISTGPYGYTF
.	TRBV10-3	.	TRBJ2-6	TGTGCCATCAGTGAGAATCTGGGGGCCAACGTCCTGACTTTC	CAISENLGANVLTF
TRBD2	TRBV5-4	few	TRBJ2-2	TGTGCCAGCAGCTTGAGGGTAGCGGGAGGGCCCGGGGAGCTGTTTTTT	CASSLRVAGGPGELFF
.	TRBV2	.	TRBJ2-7	TGTGCCAGCAGTGTTGGCAGGGGCTCCTACGAGCAGTACTTC	CASSVGRGSYEQYF
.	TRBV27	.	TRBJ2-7	TGTGCCAGCAGTTCCCGGTCCTACGAGCAGTACTTC	CASSSRSYEQYF
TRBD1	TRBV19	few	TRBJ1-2	TGTGCCAGTAGTATTCTCCGGGACAGGTTGGTCGATGGCTACACCTTC	CASSILRDRLVDGYTF
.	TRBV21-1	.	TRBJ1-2	TGTGCCAGCAGCAAAGAAACAGCTAGCTATGGCTACACCTTC	CASSKETASYGYTF
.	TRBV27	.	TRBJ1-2	TGTGCCAGCAGTTCCCAGGCTGGTAACTATGGCTACACCTTC	CASSSQAGNYGYTF
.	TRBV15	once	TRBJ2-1	TGTGCCACCAGCAGGGCCACCTTGGGCAATGAGCAGTTCTTC	CATSRATLGNEQFF
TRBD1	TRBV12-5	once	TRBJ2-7	TGTGCTAGTGGCCCCCCAGACAGGGCAACCTACGAGCAGTACTTC	CASGPPDRATYEQYF
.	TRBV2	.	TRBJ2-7	TGTGCCAGCAGTGAAAGGCCAGGGGGGTACGAGCAGTACTTC	CASSERPGGYEQYF
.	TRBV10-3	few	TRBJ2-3	TGTGCCATCAGCCTGACTAGCACAGATACGCAGTATTTT	CAISLTSTDTQYF